This entry lists 11 T cell receptor beta chains sequenced from one sample in a study of T-cell memory formation after mild COVID-19. TCRdb used MiXCR to reprocess the 5' RACE reads, holding one entry per CDR3 protein. The sample contains 350,000 to 450,000 distinct CDR3 sequences, around an eighth of which appear only once. The specimen sequenced was PBMCs or a T cell subset sorted from them (not recorded which). The receptor set was obtained from a man aged 18-30 years who had mild COVID-19 (a few samples of this study predate the infection). Cell type and time point are not known.

This clonotype has a handful of counts. V and J are TRBV5-1 and TRBJ1-6; 8 bases are shared with TRBD1. CDR3 length: 15 residues. Germline V gene sequence: CDR1 SGHRS, CDR2 YFSETQ. The trim removed 1 base at V and 8 bases at J, leaving 5 bases unmatched. The CDR3, as DNA: TGCGCCAGCAGCTTGCGAACAGGGGGTGATTCACCCCTCCACTTT. Translating gives CASSLRTGGDSPLHF.

This chain connects TRBV5-1 to TRBJ1-4, with D perhaps matching TRBD1 (5 bases). Trimming removed 4 bases from V and 2 bases from J, with 15 bases in between. The CDR3 consists of 16 residues. CDR1 and CDR2 (germline): SGHRS, YFSETQ. CDR3 region: CASSRLAGTTNEKLFF. CDR3 bases: TGCGCCAGCAGCCGCCTCGCGGGGACGACTAATGAAAAACTGTTTTTT.

This rearrangement joins TRBV7-2 to TRBJ1-6; D might be TRBD1 (6 bases). V was pared by 5 bases and J by 9 bases, with 20 bases between. The CDR3 is 16 amino acids. Germline loops: CDR1 SGHTA, CDR2 FQGNSA. As DNA, the CDR3 is TGTGCCAGCAGCCCCGGACAGACGACGTGGAGTTCACCCCTCCACTTT. This encodes CASSPGQTTWSSPLHF.

This chain uses TRBV19 with TRBJ2-3; 8 nucleotides align to TRBD1. Germline lookup yields CDR1 LNHDA and CDR2 SQIVND (reference sequence). There are 18 residues in the CDR3. V lost 5 bases and J lost 4; bases outside the gene matches: 17. CDR3 bases: TGTGCCAGTAGTGACCTTTACTTACAGGGGGAGGCCGCAGATACGCAGTATTTT. Protein: CASSDLYLQGEAADTQYF.

This clonotype was found a few times. CDR3 bases: TGTGCCACCAGCAGAGCTCCGGCCGGGACAGGGGGCCTAGATACGCAGTATTTT. This encodes CATSRAPAGTGGLDTQYF. This sequence joins TRBV15 and TRBJ2-3, with 12 positions matching TRBD1. Germline V gene data show CDR1 as LNHNV and CDR2 as YYDKDF (reference sequence). V dropped 1 base and J dropped 5; count of bases not matched to a gene: 10. There are 18 residues in the CDR3.

This clonotype was seen a few times. The chain uses TRBV7-6 and TRBJ1-3; D is unclear. Germline loops: CDR1 SGHVS, CDR2 FNYEAQ. V lost 5 bases to trimming and J lost 4 bases, with 15 bases between them. The CDR3 consists of 15 residues. The CDR3 bases are TGTGCCAGCAGCCCCGCCGGAGGGAACGGAAACACCATATATTTT. Amino acid sequence: CASSPAGGNGNTIYF.

The rearrangement links TRBV4-2 to TRBJ2-3; the D gene is possibly TRBD2 (6 bases). Trimming shortened V by 1 base and J by 1 base, and 9 bases separated the two germline ends. The germline gives CDR1 LGHNA, CDR2 YNFKEQ. This CDR3 is built from 15 residues. The CDR3 loop reads CASSQGPSGTDTQYF. The DNA for the CDR3 is TGTGCCAGCAGCCAAGGTCCTAGCGGCACAGATACGCAGTATTTT.

This clonotype was picked up a small number of times. The V call is TRBV5-1, the J call TRBJ2-3, with D hard to call. CDR3 length equals 14 residues. Germline V CDR1 and CDR2: SGHRS, YFSETQ. V was trimmed by 4 bases and J by 2 bases, leaving 11 bases between them. CDR3 region: CASSPSDPTDTQYF. CDR3 DNA sequence: TGCGCCAGCAGCCCGTCGGACCCCACAGATACGCAGTATTTT. Full variable domain (missing parts from reference TRBV5-1 and TRBJ2-3): KAGVTQTPRYLIKTRGQQVTLSCSPISGHRSVSWYQQTPGQGLQFLFEYFSETQRNKGNFPGRFSGRQFSNSRSEMNVSTLELGDSALYLCASSPSDPTDTQYFGPGTRLTVL.

This clonotype was detected a few times. The rearrangement uses TRBV29-1 and TRBJ2-3; 10 bases line up with TRBD2. The CDR3 extends over 13 amino acids. After removal of 6 bases from V and 0 bases from J, the junction contained 0 bases not matched to a gene. Germline CDR1 reads SQVTM; CDR2 reads ANQGSEA. CDR3 DNA sequence: TGCAGCGTACTAGCGGGGAGCACAGATACGCAGTATTTT. This translates into CSVLAGSTDTQYF.

A few counts support this clonotype. The chain uses TRBV28 and TRBJ1-5; perhaps TRBD1 as D (6 bases). The V and J ends lost 11 bases and 8 bases respectively, with 19 bases between them. CDR1 is MDHEN, CDR2 SYDVKM, per germline. This CDR3 contains 13 residues. DNA of the CDR3: TGTGCCGGGAACTCCGGGACAAGGGAGCCCCAGCATTTT. The encoded protein is CAGNSGTREPQHF.

This clonotype was detected ten times or more. V gene TRBV7-2 combines with J gene TRBJ2-1, with 7 nucleotides matching TRBD2. Germline trimming cut 10 bases from V and 0 bases from J; bases unmatched to any gene: 3. The germline gives CDR1 SGHTA, CDR2 FQGNSA. The CDR3 spans 13 residues. The CDR3 nucleotides are TGTGCCACCGCGGGGGACTCCTACAATGAGCAGTTCTTC. It yields the protein CATAGDSYNEQFF.